This T cell receptor beta chain was profiled in a study of blood T cell repertoires in COVID-19. Clones were sequenced by immunoSEQ multiplex PCR, and TCRdb holds only the in-frame ones, with some missing. The sample contains 200,000 to 250,000 clones, 84% of which appear only once. The CDR3 loop spans 14 amino acids. Germline V gene sequence: CDR1 KGHSH, CDR2 LQKENI. Trimming cost V 6 bases and J 5 bases, with 16 bases left between them. Cohorts were based on clinical histories the participants reported. Cohort 3 recovered donors had two negative PCRs, clearance, or symptom resolution. Sequenced: PBMCs or T cells enriched from blood (not recorded which). This receptor was identified in a man between 60 and 75 years old who had recovered from COVID-19. V usage is TRBV18 and J usage is TRBJ1-2, with a weak D call TRBD1 (6 bases). As DNA, the CDR3 is TGTGCCAGCTCGGCCACAGGGATGTCGTATGGCTACACCTTC. This translates into CASSATGMSYGYTF.